The T cell receptor (beta chain) under discussion was sequenced for a study of T cells in Graves' hyperthyroidism and ophthalmopathy. Study-wide results and limits: Classification by a 13 V-J model distinguished ophthalmopathy from stable hyperthyroidism. The model made its ophthalmopathy prediction, and onset followed a median around 6.9 months later. The blood repertoire included most of the expanded thyroid clonotypes above 0.001.

Clinical symptoms, serum thyroxine, TRAb, thyroid ultrasound and orbital computed tomography informed diagnoses. CDR3 length: 12 residues. Germline loops: CDR1 MNHNS, CDR2 SASEGT. The junction had 4 bases not matched to a gene; V was cut back by 6 bases and J by 7 bases. The table lists this clonotype with many counts. Its antigen remains unidentified. Amplification yielded TCR beta CDR3 regions, with RNA transcripts as the source. The TCR CDR3 first-round RT-PCR relied on the HTBI primer set. TCRdb re-analysed the multiplex PCR reads in MiXCR, keeping a single row per CDR3 protein. The sample records some 600,000 distinct CDR3 sequences, about 14% being singletons.

The chain is built from TRBV6-1 and TRBJ1-1; TRBD1 matches 8 bases. The TCR was taken from a woman in her twenties or thirties with Graves' hyperthyroidism that later progressed to Graves' ophthalmopathy. The sample taken for sequencing was blood. The CDR3 DNA reads TGTGCCAGCAGATACGACAGGGGTGAAGCTTTCTTT. Translation: CASRYDRGEAFF.